This record concerns one T cell receptor beta chain sequence. Its antigen is unknown. Base quality data are lacking; no much larger clone is found one base away. CDR1 SGHAT and CDR2 FQDESV are derived from the germline V gene (reference sequence). The CDR3 contains 13 residues, cysteine and phenylalanine counted. Of all the DNA, just the CDR3 is kept, 39 bases in frame from base 1. Trimmed from V: 5 bases; trimmed from J: 6 bases; junction bases lacking a gene match: 7. Patients with autoimmune disease history or receiving systemic immunosuppression were excluded from the trial. Peripheral blood for TCR sequencing was collected from all dose cohorts at baseline, on cycle 4 day 1, and on cycle 7 day 1. The samples were drawn from a first-in-human, open-label, multicenter phase I dose-escalation trial of ivuxolimab. The trial enrolled adults with locally advanced or metastatic head and neck squamous cell, hepatocellular, melanoma or renal cell carcinoma. Before TCR sequencing, CD4+ and CD8+ T cells were separately sorted from peripheral blood.

This specimen comes from a study of OX40 agonist ivuxolimab in advanced cancers. For context, the study as a whole: Ivuxolimab, which targeted the costimulatory receptor OX40 (CD134), was an agonistic, fully human IgG2 monoclonal antibody. Intravenous ivuxolimab was administered to patients every 2 weeks at six dose levels: 0.01, 0.1, 0.3, 1.5, 3 and 10 mg/kg. Among the roughly 52 dose-escalation patients, some 20 had hepatocellular carcinoma, around 15 melanoma, 9 renal cell carcinoma and 9 head and neck cancer. In the dose-escalation cohort, roughly 80% of patients were male, and the mean age was approximately 60 years, with a range of about 20 to 90. Prior anti-PD-1, anti-PD-L1 or anti-CTLA-4 therapy was permitted, and roughly two fifths of dose-escalation patients had received checkpoint inhibitors. Partial responses occurred in three dose-escalation patients, of whom one had hepatocellular carcinoma and two had cutaneous melanoma. Peripheral TCRbeta sequencing aimed to test whether ivuxolimab altered TCR sequence diversity and caused clonal T-cell expansion. The monotherapy dose-escalation portion (N of about 47 patients) of the phase I ivuxolimab trial is reported in the paper. The paper's findings and limits, for the study overall: At doses from 0.1 to 3.0 mg/kg, clonal expansion was seen in both CD4+ and CD8+ blood T cells between baseline and week 6. Low levels of normalized T-cell clonal expansion were also seen in some nonresponding patients. In partial responders in the 0.1-3.0 mg/kg groups, normalized peripheral clonal expansion was found to be among the lowest, especially among CD8+ T cells. The antigen specificity of the clonally expanded peripheral T cells was not determined. After ivuxolimab, expanded clones were on average more numerous among CD8+ T cells than among CD4+ T cells.

Genomic DNA was extracted from sorted cells for sequencing of the TCRbeta CDR3 region. The immunoSEQ Assay was used to sequence the TCRbeta CDR3 regions. TCRdb limited this immuneACCESS table to in-frame rearrangements with V and J called. A share of clones is missing; checked studies link under half to unresolved V genes, and the rest is unexplained. This sample holds under 95,000 clones; roughly 82% were observed only once. Clones ranked in the top ten supply approximately 7% of the sample. The material sequenced was CD4+ or CD8+ T cells sorted from blood, taken in a trial of the OX40 agonist ivuxolimab. The rearrangement combines TRBV11-1 with TRBJ2-7; the central 7 bases match TRBD2. This receptor was taken from an adult with an advanced solid tumor such as melanoma, head and neck, liver or kidney cancer. The CDR3 here reads CASSLMERGEQYF. The sequenced DNA is TGTGCCAGCAGCCTCATGGAGCGGGGCGAGCAGTACTTC.